The rows below give T cell receptor beta chains drawn from one sample of a study of T cells after yellow fever vaccination. TCRdb re-called the 5' RACE reads through MiXCR, storing one row per CDR3 protein. The profile shows fewer than 400,000 distinct CDR3 sequences, approximately 12% of them singletons. The material was CD4+ T cells sorted from PBMCs, obtained 45 days after the yellow fever booster vaccination. The receptors were gathered from a man aged 18 to 30 who received the YFV17D yellow fever vaccine. Each CDR3 is given with its conserved first and last residue. Fields, in order: V gene, D gene, J gene, clone size, CDR3 protein, CDR3 DNA. D genes are given only for firm matches. Expanded clones are given a class, and other clones once, few, many or no size at all.

>TRBV7-2|TRBD1|TRBJ1-4|few
CASSSPPGQGALVEKLFF
TGTGCCAGCAGCTCCCCGCCGGGACAGGGGGCGCTAGTAGAAAAACTGTTTTTT
>TRBV29-1|NA|TRBJ1-1|NA
CSVARGLLSEAFF
TGCAGCGTTGCTCGGGGGCTTTTATCTGAAGCTTTCTTT
>TRBV5-1|TRBD1|TRBJ1-1|many
CASSLSGGEAFF
TGCGCCAGCAGCTTATCAGGGGGTGAAGCTTTCTTT
>TRBV10-2|NA|TRBJ2-4|many
CASSENRPAKNIQYF
TGCGCCAGCAGTGAAAACAGGCCAGCCAAAAACATTCAGTACTTC
>TRBV21-1|NA|TRBJ1-2|NA
CASSKTNYGYTF
TGTGCCAGCAGCAAAACAAACTATGGCTACACCTTC
>TRBV20-1|NA|TRBJ1-1|NA
CSARVKAGGGTEAFF
TGCAGTGCTAGAGTCAAAGCGGGCGGAGGCACTGAAGCTTTCTTT
>TRBV7-2|NA|TRBJ2-2|few
CASSYPGTSNTGELFF
TGTGCCAGCAGCTATCCCGGGACTTCAAACACCGGGGAGCTGTTTTTT
>TRBV10-3|NA|TRBJ1-2|NA
CAISESGYGYTF
TGTGCCATCAGTGAGTCGGGATATGGCTACACCTTC
>TRBV6-2/TRBV6-3|NA|TRBJ1-3|many
CASSYSGSGNTIYF
TGTGCCAGCAGTTACTCCGGCTCTGGAAACACCATATATTTT
>TRBV12-3/TRBV12-4|TRBD2|TRBJ2-1|NA
CASKPGLAGGNNEQFF
TGTGCCAGCAAACCGGGACTAGCGGGGGGGAACAATGAGCAGTTCTTC
>TRBV7-9|TRBD1|TRBJ1-1|NA
CASSFSPGTVNTEAFF
TGTGCCAGCAGTTTTAGTCCCGGGACAGTCAACACTGAAGCTTTCTTT
>TRBV3-1|NA|TRBJ2-1|many
CASSQTNEQFF
TGTGCCAGCAGCCAAACCAATGAGCAGTTCTTC
>TRBV12-3/TRBV12-4|NA|TRBJ2-7|many
CASSQGNSYEQYF
TGTGCCAGCAGCCAGGGGAACTCCTACGAGCAGTACTTC